Listed below are T cell receptor beta chains from one sample, sequenced in a study of OX40 agonist ivuxolimab in advanced cancers. The repertoire was sequenced with immunoSEQ multiplex PCR; TCRdb's copy has only in-frame clones and lacks some. The data show 50,000 to 65,000 clones, around 83% seen once. The sequencing used CD4+ or CD8+ T cells sorted from blood, collected in a trial of the OX40 agonist ivuxolimab. Receptors originate from an adult with an advanced solid tumor such as melanoma, head and neck, liver or kidney cancer. Each CDR3 is given with its conserved first and last residue. D genes are given only for firm matches. Expanded clones are given a class, and other clones once, few, many or no size at all.

cdr3_length: 13
clone_size: -
d_call: -
j_call: TRBJ2-2
v_call: TRBV9
cdr3_aa: CASSVGRSGELFF
cdr3_nt: TGTGCCAGCAGCGTAGGGAGGTCCGGGGAGCTGTTTTTT

cdr3_length: 11
clone_size: -
d_call: -
j_call: TRBJ2-2
v_call: TRBV11-2
cdr3_aa: CASSLTGELFF
cdr3_nt: TGTGCCAGCAGCTTAACCGGGGAGCTGTTTTTT

cdr3_length: 11
clone_size: -
d_call: -
j_call: TRBJ2-5
v_call: TRBV11-1
cdr3_aa: CASSLGETQYF
cdr3_nt: TGTGCCAGCAGCTTAGGAGAGACCCAGTACTTC

cdr3_length: 18
clone_size: -
d_call: -
j_call: TRBJ1-5
v_call: TRBV15
cdr3_aa: CATSRDPPGADSNQPQHF
cdr3_nt: TGTGCCACCAGCAGAGATCCCCCCGGGGCGGATAGCAATCAGCCCCAGCATTTT

cdr3_length: 15
clone_size: once
d_call: -
j_call: TRBJ2-2
v_call: TRBV6-5
cdr3_aa: CASSRDSGDTGELFF
cdr3_nt: TGTGCCAGCAGCCGAGACTCGGGGGACACCGGGGAGCTGTTTTTT

cdr3_length: 16
clone_size: -
d_call: TRBD1
j_call: TRBJ2-2
v_call: TRBV2
cdr3_aa: CASSDRQGAVTGELFF
cdr3_nt: TGTGCCAGCAGTGATAGGCAGGGGGCAGTAACCGGGGAGCTGTTTTTT

cdr3_length: 14
clone_size: -
d_call: -
j_call: TRBJ1-1
v_call: TRBV19
cdr3_aa: CASSIQQGWTEAFF
cdr3_nt: TGTGCCAGTAGTATACAACAGGGTTGGACTGAAGCTTTCTTT

cdr3_length: 14
clone_size: few
d_call: TRBD2
j_call: TRBJ2-1
v_call: TRBV19
cdr3_aa: CASLSGGAYNEQFF
cdr3_nt: TGTGCCAGTTTAAGCGGGGGAGCCTACAATGAGCAGTTCTTC

cdr3_length: 14
clone_size: -
d_call: -
j_call: TRBJ2-7
v_call: TRBV5-1
cdr3_aa: CASSLVGDSYEQYF
cdr3_nt: TGCGCCAGCAGCTTGGTTGGGGACTCCTACGAGCAGTACTTC

cdr3_length: 13
clone_size: once
d_call: -
j_call: TRBJ1-2
v_call: TRBV29-1
cdr3_aa: CSVGRERWDGYTF
cdr3_nt: TGCAGCGTTGGCAGGGAGCGCTGGGATGGCTACACCTTC

cdr3_length: 13
clone_size: -
d_call: TRBD2
j_call: TRBJ2-2
v_call: TRBV6-5
cdr3_aa: CASAGGNTGELFF
cdr3_nt: TGTGCCAGCGCGGGGGGTAACACCGGGGAGCTGTTTTTT

cdr3_length: 14
clone_size: -
d_call: TRBD1
j_call: TRBJ1-5
v_call: TRBV6-6
cdr3_aa: CASSSTGGGQPQHF
cdr3_nt: TGTGCCAGCAGTTCGACAGGGGGAGGGCAGCCCCAGCATTTT

cdr3_length: 15
clone_size: -
d_call: -
j_call: TRBJ2-3
v_call: TRBV6-5
cdr3_aa: CASSYAGSPTDTQYF
cdr3_nt: TGTGCCAGCAGTTACGCGGGGAGTCCCACAGATACGCAGTATTTT

cdr3_length: 11
clone_size: -
d_call: -
j_call: TRBJ2-7
v_call: TRBV5-1
cdr3_aa: CASSKSYEQYF
cdr3_nt: TGCGCCAGCAGTAAAAGCTACGAGCAGTACTTC

cdr3_length: 14
clone_size: -
d_call: TRBD1
j_call: TRBJ1-2
v_call: TRBV5-4
cdr3_aa: CASSSLGTGSGYTF
cdr3_nt: TGTGCCAGCAGCTCTTTGGGGACAGGGTCTGGCTACACCTTC

cdr3_length: 18
clone_size: -
d_call: -
j_call: TRBJ2-2
v_call: TRBV4-1
cdr3_aa: CASSQDAKRRTNTGELFF
cdr3_nt: TGCGCCAGCAGCCAAGACGCAAAGCGACGAACGAACACCGGGGAGCTGTTTTTT

cdr3_length: 15
clone_size: -
d_call: -
j_call: TRBJ2-3
v_call: TRBV5-1
cdr3_aa: CASSRLDSSTDTQYF
cdr3_nt: TGCGCCAGCAGCCGATTGGATTCTAGCACAGATACGCAGTATTTT

cdr3_length: 14
clone_size: -
d_call: -
j_call: TRBJ2-7
v_call: TRBV19
cdr3_aa: CASSIVPASYEQYF
cdr3_nt: TGTGCCAGTAGTATAGTTCCCGCCTCCTACGAGCAGTACTTC

cdr3_length: 15
clone_size: -
d_call: -
j_call: TRBJ2-2
v_call: TRBV10-2
cdr3_aa: CASSERPGAGGELFF
cdr3_nt: TGCGCCAGCAGTGAGCGTCCTGGGGCGGGCGGGGAGCTGTTTTTT

cdr3_length: 14
clone_size: few
d_call: -
j_call: TRBJ1-1
v_call: TRBV10-2
cdr3_aa: CASSDTAMNTEAFF
cdr3_nt: TGCGCCAGCAGTGACACGGCCATGAACACTGAAGCTTTCTTT

cdr3_length: 13
clone_size: -
d_call: -
j_call: TRBJ1-4
v_call: TRBV2
cdr3_aa: CASSVRVNEKLFF
cdr3_nt: TGTGCCAGCAGTGTGAGAGTGAATGAAAAACTGTTTTTT

cdr3_length: 17
clone_size: -
d_call: -
j_call: TRBJ1-3
v_call: TRBV9
cdr3_aa: CASSVAPTETSGNTIYF
cdr3_nt: TGTGCCAGCAGCGTAGCCCCGACAGAAACCTCTGGAAACACCATATATTTT

cdr3_length: 17
clone_size: -
d_call: TRBD2
j_call: TRBJ2-5
v_call: TRBV11-3
cdr3_aa: CASSLLGAGDNQETQYF
cdr3_nt: TGTGCCAGCAGCCTCTTGGGCGCGGGAGATAACCAAGAGACCCAGTACTTC

cdr3_length: 14
clone_size: once
d_call: -
j_call: TRBJ2-3
v_call: TRBV5-6
cdr3_aa: CASSLSPAGDTQYF
cdr3_nt: TGTGCCAGCAGCTTGAGTCCGGCCGGGGATACGCAGTATTTT

cdr3_length: 15
clone_size: -
d_call: TRBD1
j_call: TRBJ1-2
v_call: TRBV6-4
cdr3_aa: CASRDSLYANYGYTF
cdr3_nt: TGTGCCAGCCGGGACAGTCTGTACGCGAACTATGGCTACACCTTC

cdr3_length: 13
clone_size: -
d_call: -
j_call: TRBJ1-2
v_call: TRBV19
cdr3_aa: CASSIFGLYGYTF
cdr3_nt: TGTGCCAGTAGTATATTCGGACTCTATGGCTACACCTTC

cdr3_length: 15
clone_size: -
d_call: -
j_call: TRBJ1-2
v_call: TRBV4-2
cdr3_aa: CASSQDRYVNYGYTF
cdr3_nt: TGTGCCAGCAGCCAAGATCGTTACGTTAACTATGGCTACACCTTC

cdr3_length: 17
clone_size: few
d_call: TRBD1
j_call: TRBJ2-7
v_call: TRBV19
cdr3_aa: CASRTGTTPWFFYEQYF
cdr3_nt: TGTGCCAGTAGGACAGGGACGACTCCTTGGTTTTTCTACGAGCAGTACTTC

cdr3_length: 11
clone_size: -
d_call: -
j_call: TRBJ2-7
v_call: TRBV29-1
cdr3_aa: CSVRKLWEQYF
cdr3_nt: TGCAGCGTTAGGAAGCTTTGGGAGCAGTACTTC

cdr3_length: 14
clone_size: -
d_call: -
j_call: TRBJ2-5
v_call: TRBV27
cdr3_aa: CASSNRGGQETQYF
cdr3_nt: TGTGCCAGCAGTAACAGGGGAGGCCAAGAGACCCAGTACTTC

cdr3_length: 17
clone_size: -
d_call: TRBD1
j_call: TRBJ2-2
v_call: TRBV5-6
cdr3_aa: CASSRVGQGANTGELFF
cdr3_nt: TGTGCCAGCAGCCGGGTAGGACAGGGGGCTAACACCGGGGAGCTGTTTTTT

cdr3_length: 15
clone_size: once
d_call: TRBD2
j_call: TRBJ2-2
v_call: TRBV7-9
cdr3_aa: CASSSRTSTGGELFF
cdr3_nt: TGTGCCAGCAGCTCTAGGACTAGTACTGGCGGGGAGCTGTTTTTT

cdr3_length: 14
clone_size: -
d_call: -
j_call: TRBJ1-4
v_call: TRBV5-4
cdr3_aa: CASSLGGQNEKLFF
cdr3_nt: TGTGCCAGCAGCTTGGGAGGCCAGAATGAAAAACTGTTTTTT

cdr3_length: 13
clone_size: -
d_call: -
j_call: TRBJ2-3
v_call: TRBV2
cdr3_aa: CASLTEYTDTQYF
cdr3_nt: TGTGCCAGCTTAACAGAATACACAGATACGCAGTATTTT

cdr3_length: 14
clone_size: few
d_call: -
j_call: TRBJ1-3
v_call: TRBV6-1
cdr3_aa: CASSEYNSGNTIYF
cdr3_nt: TGTGCCAGCAGTGAATACAACTCTGGAAACACCATATATTTT

cdr3_length: 14
clone_size: -
d_call: -
j_call: TRBJ2-5
v_call: TRBV11-3
cdr3_aa: CASSFTGAWETQYF
cdr3_nt: TGTGCCAGCAGCTTCACCGGGGCGTGGGAGACCCAGTACTTC

cdr3_length: 15
clone_size: -
d_call: TRBD1
j_call: TRBJ2-7
v_call: TRBV5-6
cdr3_aa: CASTLNRAGGYEQYF
cdr3_nt: TGTGCCAGCACCCTAAATCGGGCAGGGGGCTACGAGCAGTACTTC

cdr3_length: 15
clone_size: once
d_call: -
j_call: TRBJ2-7
v_call: TRBV4-1
cdr3_aa: CASSQERSSYTEQYF
cdr3_nt: TGCGCCAGCAGCCAAGAAAGGTCTAGCTATACCGAGCAGTACTTC

cdr3_length: 14
clone_size: -
d_call: -
j_call: TRBJ1-6
v_call: TRBV5-4
cdr3_aa: CASSLSQANSPLHF
cdr3_nt: TGTGCCAGCAGCTTGAGCCAGGCAAATTCACCCCTCCACTTT

cdr3_length: 17
clone_size: once
d_call: TRBD2
j_call: TRBJ2-2
v_call: TRBV9
cdr3_aa: CASSVATAGGSTGELFF
cdr3_nt: TGTGCCAGCAGCGTAGCTACCGCGGGGGGGTCCACCGGGGAGCTGTTTTTT

cdr3_length: 16
clone_size: -
d_call: -
j_call: TRBJ1-3
v_call: TRBV7-2
cdr3_aa: CASSFSRRSSGNTIYF
cdr3_nt: TGTGCCAGCAGCTTTAGTAGGAGGAGCTCTGGAAACACCATATATTTT

cdr3_length: 13
clone_size: few
d_call: -
j_call: TRBJ1-4
v_call: TRBV11-2
cdr3_aa: CASSLASNEKLFF
cdr3_nt: TGTGCCAGCAGCTTAGCGTCCAATGAAAAACTGTTTTTT

cdr3_length: 16
clone_size: -
d_call: TRBD2
j_call: TRBJ2-2
v_call: TRBV7-2
cdr3_aa: CASSPKLAGVTGELFF
cdr3_nt: TGTGCCAGCAGCCCGAAACTAGCGGGGGTAACCGGGGAGCTGTTTTTT

cdr3_length: 11
clone_size: once
d_call: -
j_call: TRBJ1-1
v_call: TRBV7-2
cdr3_aa: CASSQHTEAFF
cdr3_nt: TGTGCCAGCAGCCAACACACTGAAGCTTTCTTT

cdr3_length: 15
clone_size: few
d_call: TRBD2
j_call: TRBJ2-7
v_call: TRBV5-1
cdr3_aa: CASTVSGRASYEQYF
cdr3_nt: TGCGCCAGCACCGTTAGCGGGAGGGCCTCCTACGAGCAGTACTTC

cdr3_length: 14
clone_size: -
d_call: -
j_call: TRBJ1-1
v_call: TRBV5-6
cdr3_aa: CASSLRGGDTEAFF
cdr3_nt: TGTGCCAGCAGCTTGCGGGGGGGAGACACTGAAGCTTTCTTT

cdr3_length: 13
clone_size: -
d_call: -
j_call: TRBJ1-2
v_call: TRBV5-4
cdr3_aa: CASSQVDGGGYTF
cdr3_nt: TGCGCCAGCAGCCAAGTGGACGGCGGTGGCTACACCTTC

cdr3_length: 12
clone_size: -
d_call: TRBD1
j_call: TRBJ2-1
v_call: TRBV18
cdr3_aa: CASSPTGDEQFF
cdr3_nt: TGTGCCAGCTCACCTACAGGGGATGAGCAGTTCTTC

cdr3_length: 16
clone_size: few
d_call: -
j_call: TRBJ2-3
v_call: TRBV11-3
cdr3_aa: CASSLEWGVGTDTQYF
cdr3_nt: TGTGCCAGCAGCTTAGAGTGGGGGGTTGGCACAGATACGCAGTATTTT

cdr3_length: 16
clone_size: -
d_call: -
j_call: TRBJ1-2
v_call: TRBV13
cdr3_aa: CASSSQGGRPPYGYTF
cdr3_nt: TGTGCCAGCAGCTCCCAAGGCGGACGTCCCCCGTATGGCTACACCTTC

cdr3_length: 14
clone_size: -
d_call: -
j_call: TRBJ1-2
v_call: TRBV19
cdr3_aa: CASTIGGKDYGYTF
cdr3_nt: TGTGCCAGTACCATAGGGGGTAAAGACTATGGCTACACCTTC

cdr3_length: 11
clone_size: -
d_call: -
j_call: TRBJ2-2
v_call: TRBV6-5
cdr3_aa: CASREDGELFF
cdr3_nt: TGTGCCAGCAGGGAGGACGGGGAGCTGTTTTTT

cdr3_length: 14
clone_size: -
d_call: TRBD2
j_call: TRBJ2-7
v_call: TRBV7-6
cdr3_aa: CASSQGAGGYEQYF
cdr3_nt: TGTGCCAGCAGCCAGGGAGCGGGAGGGTACGAGCAGTACTTC

cdr3_length: 11
clone_size: few
d_call: -
j_call: TRBJ2-7
v_call: TRBV10-1
cdr3_aa: CASSGFSEQYF
cdr3_nt: TGCGCCAGCAGTGGATTTTCCGAGCAGTACTTC

cdr3_length: 16
clone_size: -
d_call: TRBD2
j_call: TRBJ2-7
v_call: TRBV13
cdr3_aa: CASSFLAGEGTYEQYF
cdr3_nt: TGTGCCAGCAGCTTCCTAGCGGGAGAGGGGACCTACGAGCAGTACTTC

cdr3_length: 15
clone_size: few
d_call: -
j_call: TRBJ1-5
v_call: TRBV2
cdr3_aa: CASSEGTTADQPQHF
cdr3_nt: TGTGCCAGCAGTGAAGGTACGACAGCCGATCAGCCCCAGCATTTT

cdr3_length: 20
clone_size: -
d_call: TRBD1
j_call: TRBJ2-1
v_call: TRBV12-5
cdr3_aa: CASGLPPRLGQGSSYNEQFF
cdr3_nt: TGTGCTAGTGGTTTGCCCCCTCGACTGGGACAGGGTAGCTCCTACAATGAGCAGTTCTTC

cdr3_length: 14
clone_size: -
d_call: TRBD1
j_call: TRBJ1-1
v_call: TRBV10-3
cdr3_aa: CAISEGDRYTEAFF
cdr3_nt: TGTGCCATCAGTGAGGGGGACAGGTACACTGAAGCTTTCTTT

cdr3_length: 16
clone_size: -
d_call: -
j_call: TRBJ1-2
v_call: TRBV27
cdr3_aa: CASSANRGKVFYGYTF
cdr3_nt: TGTGCCAGCAGTGCAAACCGGGGCAAGGTCTTCTATGGCTACACCTTC